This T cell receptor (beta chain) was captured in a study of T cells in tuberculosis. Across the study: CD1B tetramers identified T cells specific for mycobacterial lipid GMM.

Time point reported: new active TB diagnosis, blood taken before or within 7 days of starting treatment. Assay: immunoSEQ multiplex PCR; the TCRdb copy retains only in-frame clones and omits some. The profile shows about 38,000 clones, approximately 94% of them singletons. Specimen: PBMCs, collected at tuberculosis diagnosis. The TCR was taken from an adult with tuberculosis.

The CDR3 nucleotides are TGTGCCAGCAGCCCGGGGACTAGCGGGGGGTACCAAGAGACCCAGTACTTC. This gives the protein CASSPGTSGGYQETQYF. The chain employs TRBV4-2 and TRBJ2-5, with 15 bases that match TRBD2. After removal of 4 bases from V and 0 bases from J, the junction contained 3 bases not matched to a gene. CDR1 LGHNA and CDR2 YNFKEQ come from the germline V gene. The length of the CDR3 is 17 residues.